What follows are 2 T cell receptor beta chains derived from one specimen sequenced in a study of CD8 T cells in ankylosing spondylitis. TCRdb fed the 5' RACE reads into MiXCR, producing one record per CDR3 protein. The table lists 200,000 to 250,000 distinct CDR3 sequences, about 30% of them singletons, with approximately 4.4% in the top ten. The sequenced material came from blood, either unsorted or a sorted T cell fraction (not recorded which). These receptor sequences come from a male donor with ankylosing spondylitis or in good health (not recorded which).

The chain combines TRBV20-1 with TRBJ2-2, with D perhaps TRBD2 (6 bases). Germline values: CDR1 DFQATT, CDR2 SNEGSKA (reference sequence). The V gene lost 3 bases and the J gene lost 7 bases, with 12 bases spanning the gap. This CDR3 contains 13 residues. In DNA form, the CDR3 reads TGCAGTGCTAGGGACTGGCGGGGCGGGGAGCTGTTTTTT. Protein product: CSARDWRGGELFF.

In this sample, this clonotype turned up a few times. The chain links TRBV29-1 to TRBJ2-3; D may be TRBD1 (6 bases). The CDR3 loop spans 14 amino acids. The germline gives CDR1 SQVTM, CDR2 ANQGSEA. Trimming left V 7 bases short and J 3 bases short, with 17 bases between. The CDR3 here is CSDGTRGLTDTQYF. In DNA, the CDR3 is TGCAGCGACGGGACAAGGGGCCTAACAGATACGCAGTATTTT.